The subject of this entry is one T cell receptor (beta chain). This clone was seen a few times. No antigen is known for it. Per-base quality was not reported, and no clone a single base away is much larger than it. The trial excluded patients who had a history of autoimmune disease or were on systemic immunosuppression. Peripheral blood for TCR sequencing was drawn from every dose cohort at baseline, at cycle 4 day 1 and at cycle 7 day 1. The samples were drawn from a first-in-human, open-label, multicenter phase I dose-escalation trial of ivuxolimab. The trial enrolled adults with locally advanced or metastatic head and neck squamous cell, hepatocellular, melanoma or renal cell carcinoma. Before TCR sequencing, CD4+ T cells and CD8+ T cells were sorted from peripheral blood as separate populations. V is cut back by 2 bases and J by 7 bases, with 8 bases in the junction unmatched. The germline V gene provides CDR1 SGHTA and CDR2 FQGTGA. The CDR3 holds 16 amino acids from the cysteine to the phenylalanine. The retained sequence is limited to the CDR3, 48 bases, with the frame set at the first base.

The data were obtained in a study of OX40 agonist ivuxolimab in advanced cancers. About the study as a whole: Ivuxolimab was an agonistic, fully human IgG2 monoclonal antibody directed against OX40 (CD134), a costimulatory receptor. Intravenous ivuxolimab was administered to patients every 2 weeks at six dose levels: 0.01, 0.1, 0.3, 1.5, 3 and 10 mg/kg. Of the roughly 50 dose-escalation patients, hepatocellular carcinoma was present in about 20, melanoma in some 15, renal cell carcinoma in 9 and head and neck cancer in 9. A male proportion of nearly 85% and a mean age of 60 years, ranging from 23 to 79, were recorded for the dose-escalation cohort. Patients were allowed to have had prior anti-PD-1, anti-PD-L1 or anti-CTLA-4 therapy, and around two fifths of the dose-escalation patients had been treated with checkpoint inhibitors. Three dose-escalation patients achieved partial responses, one with hepatocellular carcinoma and two with cutaneous melanoma. Peripheral TCRbeta sequencing aimed to test whether ivuxolimab altered TCR sequence diversity and caused clonal T-cell expansion. The paper covers the monotherapy dose-escalation part of the phase I ivuxolimab trial, which included N of about 56 patients.

Genomic DNA was isolated from the sorted cells so that the TCRbeta CDR3 region could be sequenced. The immunoSEQ Assay was used for sequencing of TCRbeta CDR3 regions. In TCRdb, the immuneACCESS table is reduced to in-frame sequences with V and J assigned. These tables do not hold every clone; where another copy was compared, an unresolved V gene accounts for under half, and the others remain unexplained. The sample profile shows more than 65,000 clones; approximately 80% of them were found once. 0.95% to 1.3% of the sample comes from the top ten. Beyond this particular receptor, the publication reports: Antigen specificity was not determined for the clonally expanded peripheral T cells. Low levels of normalized T-cell clonal expansion were also shown by some nonresponding patients. Clonal expansion of both CD4+ and CD8+ blood T cells was observed from baseline to week 6 at doses 0.1 to 3.0 mg/kg. Partial responders in the 0.1-3.0 mg/kg groups had among the lowest normalized peripheral clonal expansion, especially among CD8+ T cells. After ivuxolimab, CD8+ T cells had more expanded clones than CD4+ T cells on average.

The chain links TRBV7-3 with TRBJ2-1, and 10 junctional nucleotides match TRBD2. The receptor was isolated from an adult with an advanced solid tumor such as melanoma, head and neck, liver or kidney cancer. This sample comprised CD4+ or CD8+ T cells sorted from blood, obtained in a trial of the OX40 agonist ivuxolimab. The DNA sequence is TGTGCCAGCAGCTTACACGTACTAGCGGGGCAGAATGAGCAGTTCTTC. Its protein is CASSLHVLAGQNEQFF.